This T cell receptor beta chain was obtained from a study of cytomegalovirus exposure and HLA in healthy donors. With regard to this clone: What it binds is unknown.

With 8 bases removed from V and 0 bases from J, the gap between germline ends came to 14 bases. The germline V gene encodes CDR1 SNHLY and CDR2 FYNNEI. The CDR3 length is 15 residues. Vbeta (60) and Jbeta (13) primers were used in the PCR. The data were produced by immunoSEQ multiplex PCR, yet TCRdb's version contains in-frame clones alone and is incomplete. The sample consists of 120,000 or so clones, 75% to 90% of them appearing once. The study, taken as a whole, reports: The classifier reportedly diagnosed cytomegalovirus status with high specificity and sensitivity.

Material: PBMCs. The receptor's source is a man between 18 and 29 years old in good health and CMV-seropositive. V is TRBV2 and J is TRBJ1-5, with D unclear. The CDR3 DNA is TGTGCCAGCCAAAAGGCGGGTAATAGCAATCAGCCCCAGCATTTT. Translated, it gives CASQKAGNSNQPQHF.